This T cell receptor beta chain is from a study of CD8 T cells in ankylosing spondylitis. Study results and caveats: For ankylosing spondylitis blood, a TCR beta motif of 7 or 8 highly homologous variants appeared characteristic. Some motif variants were previously reported in reactive arthritis synovial fluid and blood.

Quantitative 5'-RACE with molecular barcodes produced the TCR beta libraries. MiXCR, run by TCRdb on the 5' RACE reads, gives a single entry per CDR3 protein. The data hold 150,000 or so distinct CDR3 sequences, with around a third observed a single time. Turning to this clonotype: What it recognizes is unknown.

The CDR3 consists of 14 residues. Germline V CDR1 and CDR2: MDHEN, SYDVKM. Between the trimmed V and J ends, which lost 4 bases and 7 bases, there was a span of 14 bases. The rearrangement joins TRBV28 to TRBJ1-5; tentative D call: TRBD1 (6 bases). The receptor was isolated from a male donor with ankylosing spondylitis. The sample taken for sequencing was synovial fluid, either unsorted or a sorted T cell fraction (not recorded which). The CDR3 nucleotides are TGTGCCAGCAGTTGGGGGGACAAAGGGCAGCCCCAGCATTTT. The encoded protein is CASSWGDKGQPQHF.